These T cell receptor beta chains were read from a single sample in a study of T cell responses to AZD1222 COVID-19 vaccine. Measured with immunoSEQ multiplex PCR; TCRdb has only the in-frame clones, and not every one. The sample lists tens of thousands of clones; 70% to 90% were seen once. The input for sequencing was peripheral blood, taken on day 0 of AZD1222 vaccination. Source of these receptors: an adult in good health. Both conserved end residues are part of each CDR3. D genes are given only for firm matches. Clone size, where shown, is once, few, many, or a class for clones that have expanded.

-,TRBJ2-1,TRBV6-5,-,12,TGTGCCAGCAGCTTGGACAGCAATGAGCAGTTCTTC,CASSLDSNEQFF
-,TRBJ1-1,TRBV7-6,TRBD1,14,TGTGCCAGCAGCTACGGACAGGGAAACACTGAAGCTTTCTTT,CASSYGQGNTEAFF
-,TRBJ2-1,TRBV2,-,13,TGTGCCAGCAGCCCCCGCCCTTACAATGAGCAGTTCTTC,CASSPRPYNEQFF
once,TRBJ1-5,TRBV19,-,18,TGTGCCAGTAGCCCCCGCGCCGGGGGCGAGAAGGGCAATCAGCCCCAGCATTTT,CASSPRAGGEKGNQPQHF
-,TRBJ1-1,TRBV5-1,-,15,TGCGCCAGCAGCTTGGACGAGGGGTTGAACACTGAAGCTTTCTTT,CASSLDEGLNTEAFF
-,TRBJ1-3,TRBV14,TRBD1,15,TGTGCCAGCAGCGAACCGGACAGGGGAATGAACACCATATATTTT,CASSEPDRGMNTIYF
-,TRBJ1-1,TRBV14,-,13,TGTGCCAGCAGCCAAGTTCGTTCGGGGTACGCTTTCTTT,CASSQVRSGYAFF
-,TRBJ1-4,TRBV4-1,-,16,TGCGCCAGCAGCCAAGATATTTGGGATTCGACCGAAAAACTGTTTTTT,CASSQDIWDSTEKLFF
-,TRBJ1-2,TRBV5-1,TRBD1,17,TGCGCCAGCAGCCGGGCGGGACAGGGCGGTCTTAACTATGGCTACACCTTC,CASSRAGQGGLNYGYTF
-,TRBJ2-7,TRBV30,-,11,TGTGCCTGGAGCAAAATGGGGGAGCAGTACTTC,CAWSKMGEQYF
-,TRBJ2-6,TRBV9,-,16,TGTGCCAGCAGCGTAGAAGGGATCTCTGGGGCCAACGTCCTGACTTTC,CASSVEGISGANVLTF
-,TRBJ1-5,TRBV4-1,-,14,TGCGCCAGCAGCAGACAGGCTAGCAATCAGCCCCAGCATTTT,CASSRQASNQPQHF
-,TRBJ2-2,TRBV29-1,-,12,TGCAGCGTTAGGGCCTCCACCGGGGAGCTGTTTTTT,CSVRASTGELFF
-,TRBJ1-1,TRBV27,-,14,TGTGCCAGCAGCTCTATCGGAGGGACCACTGAAGCTTTCTTT,CASSSIGGTTEAFF
-,TRBJ1-3,TRBV7-3,-,14,TGTGCCAGCAGCCCCTCGGCTGCGAGAAACACCATATATTTT,CASSPSAARNTIYF
-,TRBJ1-2,TRBV27,-,13,TGTGCCAGCAGTCCCAAAAACAGGGATGGCTACACCTTC,CASSPKNRDGYTF
-,TRBJ2-7,TRBV2,-,9,TGTGCCAGCGGGCCCGAGCAGTACTTC,CASGPEQYF
few,TRBJ2-7,TRBV19,-,17,TGTGCCAGTAGTTCAGGGGGGACCTTAAGTGGATCCTACGAGCAGTACTTC,CASSSGGTLSGSYEQYF
-,TRBJ1-1,TRBV4-2,-,15,TGTGCCAGCAGCCAAGATGGTCAGGTATTCACTGAAGCTTTCTTT,CASSQDGQVFTEAFF
once,TRBJ1-4,TRBV7-2,-,14,TGTGCCAGCAGCTCAAGGACAGTAAATGAAAAACTGTTTTTT,CASSSRTVNEKLFF
-,TRBJ1-1,TRBV11-3,-,13,TGTGCCAGCAGCTTAGATCACGGGGGGCTGGCTTTCTTT,CASSLDHGGLAFF
-,TRBJ2-3,TRBV2,-,13,TGTGCCAGCAGTGTCCGGCCTCGGGATACGCAGTATTTT,CASSVRPRDTQYF
-,TRBJ2-6,TRBV5-1,-,15,TGCGCCACCAGCCCAGACGGGTTTGGGGCCAACGTCCTGACTTTC,CATSPDGFGANVLTF
-,TRBJ2-7,TRBV5-4,-,16,TGTGCCAGCAGCCAAAGGTCAGGGACGACGAACTACGAGCAGTACTTC,CASSQRSGTTNYEQYF
-,TRBJ1-4,TRBV4-1,-,14,TGCGCCAGCAGCCAAGTGGCACAGGGTGAAAAACTGTTTTTT,CASSQVAQGEKLFF
-,TRBJ1-2,TRBV5-1,-,12,TGCGCCAGCAGCCAGACACGCTATGGCTACACCTTC,CASSQTRYGYTF
-,TRBJ2-7,TRBV5-1,TRBD1,14,TGCGCCAGCAGCTTGGACGAGGGGGCGTACGAGCAGTACTTC,CASSLDEGAYEQYF
-,TRBJ1-5,TRBV6-1,-,14,TGTGCCAGCAGTGAAGTACGGGGGGCTCAGCCCCAGCATTTT,CASSEVRGAQPQHF
once,TRBJ2-5,TRBV30,-,15,TGTGCCTGGAGCCCACCCCCGGGAGCCAGGGAGACCCAGTACTTC,CAWSPPPGARETQYF
-,TRBJ1-5,TRBV7-2,-,14,TGTGCCAGCAGCGGAAGGGGTAGCAATCAGCCCCAGCATTTT,CASSGRGSNQPQHF
-,TRBJ1-5,TRBV5-1,-,14,TGCGCCAGCAGCATGGGGCCGAGCAATCAGCCCCAGCATTTT,CASSMGPSNQPQHF
-,TRBJ2-7,TRBV29-1,-,13,TGCAGCGTCAAGGGTACAGGATCCTACGAGCAGTACTTC,CSVKGTGSYEQYF
-,TRBJ1-6,TRBV5-1,TRBD1,14,TGCGCCAGCAGCTTGGCGGCAGGGGGTCCACCCCTCCACTTT,CASSLAAGGPPLHF
-,TRBJ2-7,TRBV14,-,12,TGTGCCAGCAGCCGATTACCGGGCAGGCAGTACTTC,CASSRLPGRQYF
-,TRBJ2-2,TRBV15,-,13,TGTGCCACCAGCACGGAGGAGGGCGGGGAGCTGTTTTTT,CATSTEEGGELFF
-,TRBJ1-1,TRBV5-6,-,14,TGTGCCAGCAGCTTGGACGGGGGCTGGTCTGAAGCTTTCTTT,CASSLDGGWSEAFF
once,TRBJ1-1,TRBV19,TRBD1,14,TGTGCCAGTAGTATACTGGACAGGGACGCTGAAGCTTTCTTT,CASSILDRDAEAFF
-,TRBJ1-1,TRBV7-8,-,16,TGTGCCAGCACCCCCATCGAGTTCTCTAGAGTGGATGAAGCTTTCTTT,CASTPIEFSRVDEAFF
-,TRBJ2-1,TRBV21-1,-,14,TGTGCCAGCAGCAAAGGGTACATCCTTGGTGAGCAGTTCTTC,CASSKGYILGEQFF
-,TRBJ2-6,TRBV9,-,15,TGTGCCAGCAGCGTAGCGGGATTTGGGGCCAACGTCCTGACTTTC,CASSVAGFGANVLTF
-,TRBJ1-1,TRBV19,-,15,TGTGCCAGTAGTATTGGGACTTTTATGAACACTGAAGCTTTCTTT,CASSIGTFMNTEAFF
-,TRBJ2-7,TRBV30,-,17,TGTGCCTGGAGTGTACAAGATCGGGGGGCCGAGAAGTACGAGCAGTACTTC,CAWSVQDRGAEKYEQYF
-,TRBJ1-1,TRBV5-1,-,16,TGCGCCAGCAGCTCGGTTGCCCCGTTTGGGAACACTGAAGCTTTCTTT,CASSSVAPFGNTEAFF
-,TRBJ2-1,TRBV7-6,-,14,TGTGCCAGCGGGTGGGGGGCTTCCTACAATGAGCAGTTCTTC,CASGWGASYNEQFF